This entry describes one T cell receptor (beta chain). Antigen specificity is unknown. This entry is derived from a study of cytomegalovirus exposure and HLA in healthy donors. Study in general: Of about 390 genotyped donors, roughly 81% grouped in the Caucasian-associated ancestry cluster. The study, taken as a whole, reports: Most TCR sequences proved rare, with some public TCRs found in many donors. It was confirmed in vitro that three of the CMV-associated chains were specific for CMV antigens. Upon later analysis, HLA-associated TCR beta chains proved more clonally expanded than other, equally common chains.

The CDR3 loop spans 14 amino acids. Per germline, CDR1 MNHEY and CDR2 SMNVEV (reference sequence). V was pared by 8 bases and J by 2 bases, with 13 bases between. Use of 60 Vbeta and 13 Jbeta primers characterized the PCR. The protocol was immunoSEQ multiplex PCR, while the TCRdb copy is restricted to in-frame clones and leaves out a portion. The table has around 180,000 clones, 85% seen once. Sequences were obtained from PBMCs. This receptor was identified in a boy aged 2 to 10 in good health and CMV-seronegative. The rearrangement uses TRBV27 and TRBJ2-1, with D possibly being TRBD2 (6 bases). The CDR3 loop is CASRVSGPYNEQFF. CDR3 DNA: TGTGCCAGCCGTGTCAGCGGGCCCTACAATGAGCAGTTCTTC.